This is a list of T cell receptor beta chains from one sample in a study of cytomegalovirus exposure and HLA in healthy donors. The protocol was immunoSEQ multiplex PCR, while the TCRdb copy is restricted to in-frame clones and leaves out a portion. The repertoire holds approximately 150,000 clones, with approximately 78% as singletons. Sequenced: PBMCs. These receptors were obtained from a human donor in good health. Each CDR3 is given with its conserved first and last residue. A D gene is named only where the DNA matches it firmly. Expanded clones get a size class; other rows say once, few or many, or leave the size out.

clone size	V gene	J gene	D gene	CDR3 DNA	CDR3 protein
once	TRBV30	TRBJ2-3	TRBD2	TGTGCCTGGAGTGTAGGCGGGGGGGCCCCAGATACGCAGTATTTT	CAWSVGGGAPDTQYF
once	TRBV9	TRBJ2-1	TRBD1	TGTGCCAGCAACCAGGGACAGGCGTACAATGAGCAGTTCTTC	CASNQGQAYNEQFF
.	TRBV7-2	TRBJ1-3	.	TGTGCCAGCAGCTCCCCCCATCAGGGGTCTCAGACTGGAAACACCATATATTTT	CASSSPHQGSQTGNTIYF
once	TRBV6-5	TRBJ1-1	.	TGTGCCAGCAGTTACCGGGAGGGGTACACTGAAGCTTTCTTT	CASSYREGYTEAFF
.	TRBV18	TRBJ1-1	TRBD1	TGTGCCAGCTCACAAATAAAAACCGGGACAGTTGTAGTCACTGAAGCTTTCTTT	CASSQIKTGTVVVTEAFF
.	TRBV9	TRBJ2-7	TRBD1	TGTGCCAGCAGCGTCGACCCGGGACAGCAAGCCGAGCAGTACTTC	CASSVDPGQQAEQYF
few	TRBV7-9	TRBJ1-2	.	TGTGCCAGCAGCTTAGTATCAGTGAACTATGGCTACACCTTC	CASSLVSVNYGYTF
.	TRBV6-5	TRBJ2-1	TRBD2	TGTGCCAGCAGTCGGGGGGGTATCTACAATGAGCAGTTCTTC	CASSRGGIYNEQFF
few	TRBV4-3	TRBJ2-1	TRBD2	TGCGCCAGCAGTCGGACTAGCGGGGGGGCGAGCTCCTACAATGAGCAGTTCTTC	CASSRTSGGASSYNEQFF
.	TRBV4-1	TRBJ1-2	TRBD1	TGCGCCAGCAGCCAAGACAACACCATCGGGACAGTCTTCATGTTCTTC	CASSQDNTIGTVFMFF
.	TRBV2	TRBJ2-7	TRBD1	TGTGCCAGCAGTGAAGCGTATCGGACAGGGGCTGGCGAGCAGTACTTC	CASSEAYRTGAGEQYF
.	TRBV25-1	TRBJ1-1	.	TGTGCCAGCACCGAGGGGGAAGAAACTGAAGCTTTCTTT	CASTEGEETEAFF
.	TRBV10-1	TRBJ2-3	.	TGCGCCAGCGAGCGGAGCTACACAACAGATACGCAGTATTTT	CASERSYTTDTQYF
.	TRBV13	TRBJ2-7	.	TGTGCCAGCAGCTTATTCCGGCGGGACAGCCGCTACGAGCAGTACTTC	CASSLFRRDSRYEQYF
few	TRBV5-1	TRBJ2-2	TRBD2	TGCGCCAGCAGCTTGAGAGCGGGGGGGTCCACCGGGGAGCTGTTTTTT	CASSLRAGGSTGELFF
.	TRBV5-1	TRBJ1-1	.	TGCGCCAGCAGCTTGGAGGGACACCAGAACACTGAAGCTTTCTTT	CASSLEGHQNTEAFF
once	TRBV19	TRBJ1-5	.	TGTGCCAGTAGTATTTACGGGTTGGGTAGCAATCAGCCCCAGCATTTT	CASSIYGLGSNQPQHF
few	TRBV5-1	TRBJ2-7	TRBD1	TGCGCCAGCAGCTTGGGGGGACAGGGGGACTACGAGCAGTACTTC	CASSLGGQGDYEQYF
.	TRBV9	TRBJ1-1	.	TGTGCCAGCAGCCAACAGGGTCCCGACACTGAAGCTTTCTTT	CASSQQGPDTEAFF
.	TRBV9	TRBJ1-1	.	TGTGCCAGCAGCGTAGTTAGAACAGGAGAAGCTTTCTTT	CASSVVRTGEAFF
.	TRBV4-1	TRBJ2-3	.	TGCGCCAGCAATTACCGGGGCGGAGGGACAGATACGCAGTATTTT	CASNYRGGGTDTQYF
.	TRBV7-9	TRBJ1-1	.	TGTTCCAGCAGCTTAGGGGCGAAAGCTTTCTTT	CSSSLGAKAFF
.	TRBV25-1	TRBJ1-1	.	TGTGCCAGCAGTGCAGGGAACACTGAAGCTTTCTTT	CASSAGNTEAFF
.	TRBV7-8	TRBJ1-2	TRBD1	TGTGCCAGCAGCTCAACAGGGGGGTCAGGAGCTAACTATGGCTACACCTTC	CASSSTGGSGANYGYTF
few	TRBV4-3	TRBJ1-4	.	TGCGCCAGCAGCCAAGACCCCCGGGGGGGAGCCGCCAATGAAAAACTGTTTTTT	CASSQDPRGGAANEKLFF
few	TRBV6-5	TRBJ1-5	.	TGTGCCAGCAGTGCGGACAGAAATCAGCCCCAGCATTTT	CASSADRNQPQHF
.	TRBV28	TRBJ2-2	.	TGTGCCAGCAGTAAGGGGACACTTAACACCGGGGAGCTGTTTTTT	CASSKGTLNTGELFF
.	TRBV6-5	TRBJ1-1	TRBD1	TGTGCCAGCAGTACACGACAGGGGAACACTGAAGCTTTCTTT	CASSTRQGNTEAFF
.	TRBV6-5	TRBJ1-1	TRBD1	TGTGCCAGCTCTCAAAGGACAGGGATGTTCACTGAAGCTTTCTTT	CASSQRTGMFTEAFF
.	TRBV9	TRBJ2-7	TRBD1	TGTGCCAGCAGCTTTGGACAGGGGGTGTACGAGCAGTACTTC	CASSFGQGVYEQYF
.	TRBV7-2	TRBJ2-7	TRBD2	TGTGCCAGCAGCCCGGGGGGTGGTTTTAACGAGCAGTACTTC	CASSPGGGFNEQYF
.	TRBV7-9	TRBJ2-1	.	TGTGCCAGCAGCTTGACACTGACTAACAATGAGCAGTTCTTC	CASSLTLTNNEQFF
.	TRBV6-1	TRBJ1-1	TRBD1	TGTGCCAGCAGTGAGCCGGGACAGGGGACTGAAGCTTTCTTT	CASSEPGQGTEAFF
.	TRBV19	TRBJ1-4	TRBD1	TGTGCCAGTAGTGCGCACAGGGGGCCGAATGAAAAACTGTTTTTT	CASSAHRGPNEKLFF
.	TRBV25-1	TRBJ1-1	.	TGTGCCAGCAGTGAATTCAAGCAGGGGAACACTGAAGCTTTCTTT	CASSEFKQGNTEAFF
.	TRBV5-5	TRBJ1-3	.	TGTGCCAGCAGCTTCAGCTCTGGAAACACCATATATTTT	CASSFSSGNTIYF
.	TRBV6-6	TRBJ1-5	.	TGTGCCAGCAGTTACTCGGACAGCCCCGGGTGGCCCCAGCATTTT	CASSYSDSPGWPQHF
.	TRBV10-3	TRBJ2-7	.	TGTGCCATCATCAAGCAGAAGGCGGCATACGAGCAGTACTTC	CAIIKQKAAYEQYF
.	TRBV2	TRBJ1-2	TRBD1	TGTGCCAGCAGGCAGGGGGTGGCACTTTGGGACTATGGCTACACCTTC	CASRQGVALWDYGYTF
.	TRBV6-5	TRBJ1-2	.	TGTGCCAGCAGTCAAAACAGGATTGGCTATGGCTACACCTTC	CASSQNRIGYGYTF
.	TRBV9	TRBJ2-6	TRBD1	TGTGCCAGCAGCGTAGCTACGACAGGGGCCGTCTCTGGGGCCAACGTCCTGACTTTC	CASSVATTGAVSGANVLTF
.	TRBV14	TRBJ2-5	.	TGTGCCAGCAGCCCTGCGCCTAGCGTGGAGACCCAGTACTTC	CASSPAPSVETQYF
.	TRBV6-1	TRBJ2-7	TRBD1	TGTGCCAGCAGTGGAACCCCCAAAGACAGGGCACCCTACGAGCAGTACTTC	CASSGTPKDRAPYEQYF
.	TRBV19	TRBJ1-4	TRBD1	TGTGCCAGTAGTATAGTTGGGACAGGGGCGGAAAAACTGTTTTTT	CASSIVGTGAEKLFF
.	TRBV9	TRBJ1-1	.	TGTGCCAGCAGCGGGGAGGGGGGCAGGGGAGGGACTGAAGCTTTCTTT	CASSGEGGRGGTEAFF
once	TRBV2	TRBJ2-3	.	TGTGCCAGCAGTGCTAGACTAGATTCAGATACGCAGTATTTT	CASSARLDSDTQYF
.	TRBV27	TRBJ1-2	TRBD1	TGTGCCAGCAGTCTACAGGGGGTAGGCTATGGCTACACCTTC	CASSLQGVGYGYTF
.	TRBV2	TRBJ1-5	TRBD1	TGTGCCAGCACCCGGGACAGGGATTTTCGCAATCAGCCCCAGCATTTT	CASTRDRDFRNQPQHF
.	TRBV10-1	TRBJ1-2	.	TGCGCCAGCAGTGAGTCGGGCCCCTATGGCTACACCTTC	CASSESGPYGYTF
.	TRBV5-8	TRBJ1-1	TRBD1	TGTGCCAGCAGCTCGGGACAGACGTTCACTGAAGCTTTCTTT	CASSSGQTFTEAFF
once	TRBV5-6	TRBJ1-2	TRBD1	TGTGCCAGCAGCACGACAGGGGGCGGCTATGGCTACACCTTC	CASSTTGGGYGYTF
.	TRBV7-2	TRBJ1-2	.	TGTGCCAGCAGCCCGGACGGACTTAACTATGGCTACACCTTC	CASSPDGLNYGYTF
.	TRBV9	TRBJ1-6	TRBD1	TGTGCCAGCAGCGGAACCCCGGGACAGACACCCCTCCACTTT	CASSGTPGQTPLHF
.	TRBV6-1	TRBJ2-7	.	TGTGCCAGCAGTGAAGTAGATACAGGATCCCTAACCTACGAGCAGTACTTC	CASSEVDTGSLTYEQYF